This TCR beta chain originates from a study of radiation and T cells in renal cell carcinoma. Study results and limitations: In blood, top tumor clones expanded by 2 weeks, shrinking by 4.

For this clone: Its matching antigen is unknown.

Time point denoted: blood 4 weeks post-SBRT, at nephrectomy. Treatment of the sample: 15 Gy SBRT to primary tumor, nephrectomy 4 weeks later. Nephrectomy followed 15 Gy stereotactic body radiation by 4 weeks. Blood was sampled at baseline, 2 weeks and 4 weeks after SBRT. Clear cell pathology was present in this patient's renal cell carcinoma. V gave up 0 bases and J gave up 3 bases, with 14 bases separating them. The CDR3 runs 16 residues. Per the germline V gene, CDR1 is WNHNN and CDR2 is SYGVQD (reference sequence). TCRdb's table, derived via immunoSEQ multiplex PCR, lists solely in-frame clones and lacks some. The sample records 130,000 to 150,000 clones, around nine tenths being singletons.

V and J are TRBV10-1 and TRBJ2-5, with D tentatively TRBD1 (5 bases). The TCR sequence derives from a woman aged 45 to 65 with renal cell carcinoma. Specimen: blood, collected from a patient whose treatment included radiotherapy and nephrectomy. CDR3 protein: CASSESSGAQKETQYF. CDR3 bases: TGCGCCAGCAGTGAGTCCTCTGGGGCGCAAAAAGAGACCCAGTACTTC.